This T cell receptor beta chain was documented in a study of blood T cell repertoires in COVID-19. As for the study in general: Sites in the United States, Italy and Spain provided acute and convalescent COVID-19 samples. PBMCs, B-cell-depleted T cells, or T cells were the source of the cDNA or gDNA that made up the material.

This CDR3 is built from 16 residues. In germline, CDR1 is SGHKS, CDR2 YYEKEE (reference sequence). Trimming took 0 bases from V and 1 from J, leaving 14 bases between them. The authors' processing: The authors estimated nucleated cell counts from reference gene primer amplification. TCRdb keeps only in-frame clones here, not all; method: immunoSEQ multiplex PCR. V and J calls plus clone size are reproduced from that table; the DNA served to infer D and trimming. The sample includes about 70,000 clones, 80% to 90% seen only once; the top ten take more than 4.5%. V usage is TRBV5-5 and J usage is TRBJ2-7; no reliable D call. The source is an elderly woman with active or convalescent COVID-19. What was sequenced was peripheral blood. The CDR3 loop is CASSLGSSPQSYEQYF. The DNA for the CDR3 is TGTGCCAGCAGCTTGGGCTCTTCCCCCCAGTCCTACGAGCAGTACTTC.